Reported below is one TCR beta chain. Repertoires were generated with immunoSEQ multiplex PCR, while TCRdb's copy carries only in-frame clones and drops some. The repertoire consists of more than 35,000 clones, with about 95% occurring once and the leading ten covering about 0.39%. This sample stems from a study of T cell changes during pregnancy in multiple sclerosis. The V gene's germline CDR1 is SGHVS and CDR2 FNYEAQ. Trimming shortened V by 5 bases and J by 2 bases, and 9 bases separated the two germline ends. The CDR3 spans 13 residues. The sample was CD4+ T cells from peripheral blood mononuclear cells, taken in the second trimester of pregnancy. The chain joins TRBV7-6 to TRBJ1-1; no reliable D call. This receptor was identified in a female donor with multiple sclerosis, enrolled in a pregnancy study. DNA of the CDR3: TGTGCCAGCAGCCCTACACTAAACACTGAAGCTTTCTTT. Protein sequence: CASSPTLNTEAFF.